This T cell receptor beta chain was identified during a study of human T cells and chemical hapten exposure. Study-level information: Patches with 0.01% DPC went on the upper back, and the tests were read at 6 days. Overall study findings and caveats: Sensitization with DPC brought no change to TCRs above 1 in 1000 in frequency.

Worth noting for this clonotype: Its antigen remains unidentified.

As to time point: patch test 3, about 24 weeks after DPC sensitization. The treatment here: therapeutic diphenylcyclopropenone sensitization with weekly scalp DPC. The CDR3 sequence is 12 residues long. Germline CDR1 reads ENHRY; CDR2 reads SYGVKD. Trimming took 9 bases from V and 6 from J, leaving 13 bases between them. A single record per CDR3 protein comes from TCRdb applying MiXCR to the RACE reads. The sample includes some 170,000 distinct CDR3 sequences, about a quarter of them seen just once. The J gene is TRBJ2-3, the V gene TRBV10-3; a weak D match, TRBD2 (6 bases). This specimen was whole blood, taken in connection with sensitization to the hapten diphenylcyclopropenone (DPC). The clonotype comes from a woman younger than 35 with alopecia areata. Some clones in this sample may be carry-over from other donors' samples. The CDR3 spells CAIRDFRDTQYF. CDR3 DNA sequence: TGTGCCATTCGGGACTTTAGGGATACGCAGTATTTT.